This entry is about one T cell receptor beta chain. The clone's antigen remains unknown. Per-nucleotide qualities are absent, and no much larger clonotype sits a single base away. CDR1 is given as SGHDT and CDR2 as YYEEEE, both from the germline V gene. V is cut by 0 bases and J by 3 bases, and the space between the germline ends is 16 bases. The CDR3 measures 16 amino acids from cysteine to phenylalanine. The sequence is cut down to CDR3 DNA, 48 bases in frame from base 1. Patients with a history of autoimmune disease or receiving systemic immunosuppression were excluded from the trial. Peripheral blood for TCR sequencing was collected from all dose cohorts at baseline, on cycle 4 day 1, and on cycle 7 day 1. The samples were drawn from a first-in-human, open-label, multicenter phase I dose-escalation trial of ivuxolimab. Adults with locally advanced or metastatic melanoma, renal cell, hepatocellular, or head and neck squamous cell carcinoma were enrolled in the trial. CD4+ and CD8+ T cells were sorted separately from peripheral blood before TCR sequencing.

The sample originates from a study of OX40 agonist ivuxolimab in advanced cancers. Describing the broader study: Ivuxolimab was a fully human IgG2 agonistic monoclonal antibody targeting the costimulatory receptor OX40 (CD134). Intravenous ivuxolimab was administered to patients every 2 weeks at six dose levels: 0.01, 0.1, 0.3, 1.5, 3 and 10 mg/kg. Of the approximately 50 dose-escalation patients, hepatocellular carcinoma was present in approximately 20, melanoma in roughly 15, renal cell carcinoma in 9 and head and neck cancer in 9. In the dose-escalation cohort, approximately 82% of patients were male, and the mean age was around 60 years with a range of roughly 20 to 79. Patients were allowed to have had prior anti-PD-1, anti-PD-L1 or anti-CTLA-4 therapy, and more than 35% of the dose-escalation patients had been treated with checkpoint inhibitors. Partial responses occurred in three dose-escalation patients, of whom one had hepatocellular carcinoma and two had cutaneous melanoma. Peripheral TCRbeta sequencing was intended to test whether TCR sequence diversity was altered and clonal T-cell expansion was caused by ivuxolimab. The paper describes the monotherapy dose-escalation part (N ≈ 52 patients) of the phase I trial of ivuxolimab.

Genomic DNA was isolated from the sorted cells so that the TCRbeta CDR3 region could be sequenced. The immunoSEQ Assay was used for sequencing of TCRbeta CDR3 regions. Here the immuneACCESS table is served through TCRdb, limited to in-frame sequences with V and J called. Missing clones are a known gap in these copies; in checked studies unresolved V genes cover under half, and the rest lacks a known reason. A total of about 96,000 clones appear in this sample, about 90% of them only once. The top ten clonotypes cover around 1.6% of the sample. Study-wide findings and limitations: Low levels of normalized T-cell clonal expansion were also seen in some patients who did not respond. The antigen specificity of the peripheral T cells that underwent clonal expansion was not determined. After ivuxolimab, more expanded clones were found on average in CD8+ T cells than in CD4+ T cells. At doses from 0.1 to 3.0 mg/kg, clonal expansion was seen in both CD4+ and CD8+ blood T cells between baseline and week 6. In partial responders in the 0.1-3.0 mg/kg groups, normalized peripheral clonal expansion was found to be among the lowest, especially among CD8+ T cells.

The chain is made from TRBV5-6 and TRBJ2-7; no D segment can be confidently identified. The sample consisted of CD4+ or CD8+ T cells sorted from blood, taken in a trial of the OX40 agonist ivuxolimab. The sequence came from an adult with an advanced solid tumor such as melanoma, head and neck, liver or kidney cancer. The DNA sequence is as follows: TGTGCCAGCAGCTTGGGGCCGGAGAACATTCTCTACGAGCAGTACTTC. It translates as CASSLGPENILYEQYF.